Listed below are T cell receptor beta chains from one sample, sequenced in a study of identical twins. Each CDR3 protein gets one entry after TCRdb re-called the 5' RACE reads with MiXCR. The sample shows approximately 260,000 distinct CDR3 sequences, over 12% of them seen only once. The sequencing input was memory (CD45RO+) T cells sorted from blood. All receptors derive from a woman aged 18-29 years in good health. Both conserved end residues are part of each CDR3. Fields, in order: V gene, J gene, CDR3 protein.

V gene: TRBV18; J gene: TRBJ1-2; CDR3 protein: CASSADTNHGYTF
V gene: TRBV7-2; J gene: TRBJ2-3; CDR3 protein: CASSLRGSPRGTDTQYF
V gene: TRBV4-1; J gene: TRBJ2-1; CDR3 protein: CASSSTRDNEQFF
V gene: TRBV7-6; J gene: TRBJ2-7; CDR3 protein: CASSPGGQQYF
V gene: TRBV6-6; J gene: TRBJ2-1; CDR3 protein: CASTRGTYNEQFF
V gene: TRBV4-3; J gene: TRBJ2-7; CDR3 protein: CASSQVLGGTSGGSSEQYF
V gene: TRBV10-1; J gene: TRBJ1-4; CDR3 protein: CASSESGAEKLFF
V gene: TRBV15; J gene: TRBJ2-3; CDR3 protein: CATSRVSQGRADTQYF
V gene: TRBV9; J gene: TRBJ2-2; CDR3 protein: CASSFRGLATNTGELFF
V gene: TRBV20-1; J gene: TRBJ2-1; CDR3 protein: CSARDLLLSYNEQFF
V gene: TRBV12-3/TRBV12-4; J gene: TRBJ2-6; CDR3 protein: CASGGQASSGANVLTF
V gene: TRBV5-1; J gene: TRBJ1-2; CDR3 protein: CASSLAQGSGYTF
V gene: TRBV20-1; J gene: TRBJ1-1; CDR3 protein: CSAITKGAGTEAFF
V gene: TRBV11-2; J gene: TRBJ2-1; CDR3 protein: CASSSDSGKSNEQFF
V gene: TRBV5-8; J gene: TRBJ1-2; CDR3 protein: CASSTTGWSYGYTF
V gene: TRBV5-1; J gene: TRBJ1-1; CDR3 protein: CASSSVSENTEAFF
V gene: TRBV11-2; J gene: TRBJ2-3; CDR3 protein: CASSLARRAADTQYF
V gene: TRBV7-2; J gene: TRBJ1-5; CDR3 protein: CASSLPGLQPQHF
V gene: TRBV12-3/TRBV12-4; J gene: TRBJ1-3; CDR3 protein: CASSWGSFSGNTIYF
V gene: TRBV12-3/TRBV12-4; J gene: TRBJ1-6; CDR3 protein: CASSLRGPGDSPLHF
V gene: TRBV20-1; J gene: TRBJ2-5; CDR3 protein: CSARDLRGGETQYF
V gene: TRBV29-1; J gene: TRBJ2-1; CDR3 protein: CSVRAGREYNEQFF
V gene: TRBV20-1; J gene: TRBJ2-7; CDR3 protein: CSGTDRGYEQYF
V gene: TRBV20-1; J gene: TRBJ2-7; CDR3 protein: CSAKGGPDEQYF
V gene: TRBV5-1; J gene: TRBJ2-7; CDR3 protein: CASSLGETLNEQYF
V gene: TRBV4-3; J gene: TRBJ2-1; CDR3 protein: CASSQALLAGGGNEQFF
V gene: TRBV12-3/TRBV12-4; J gene: TRBJ1-2; CDR3 protein: CASSEDSPWKYTF
V gene: TRBV10-3; J gene: TRBJ1-5; CDR3 protein: CAISGDGYNQPQHF
V gene: TRBV7-2; J gene: TRBJ1-5; CDR3 protein: CASSRLGGDQPQHF
V gene: TRBV11-2; J gene: TRBJ1-1; CDR3 protein: CASSPLGRGSTSEAFF
V gene: TRBV4-3; J gene: TRBJ1-4; CDR3 protein: CASSQEGRSNEKLFF
V gene: TRBV30; J gene: TRBJ1-5; CDR3 protein: CAWSLTGTGTGNQPQHF